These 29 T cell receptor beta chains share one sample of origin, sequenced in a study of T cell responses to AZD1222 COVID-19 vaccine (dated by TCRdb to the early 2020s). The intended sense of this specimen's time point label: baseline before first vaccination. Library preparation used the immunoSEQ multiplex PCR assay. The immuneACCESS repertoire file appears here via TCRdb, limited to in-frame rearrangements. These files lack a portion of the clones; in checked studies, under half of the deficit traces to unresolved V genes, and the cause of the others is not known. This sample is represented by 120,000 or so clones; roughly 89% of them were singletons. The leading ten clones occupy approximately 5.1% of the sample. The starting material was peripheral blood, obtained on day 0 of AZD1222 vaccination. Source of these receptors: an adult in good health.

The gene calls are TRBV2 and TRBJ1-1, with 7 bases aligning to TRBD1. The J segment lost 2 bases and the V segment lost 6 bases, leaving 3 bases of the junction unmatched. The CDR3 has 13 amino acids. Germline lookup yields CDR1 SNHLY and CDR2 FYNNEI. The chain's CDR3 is CASRYRGNTEAFF. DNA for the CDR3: TGTGCCAGCAGATACAGGGGTAACACTGAAGCTTTCTTT.

The CDR3 nucleotides are TGTGCCATCAGTCAGGGACAGGGGGCCTCCTACGAGCAGTACTTC. Protein sequence: CAISQGQGASYEQYF. The genes are TRBV10-3 and TRBJ2-7, with 12 bases that match TRBD1. Germline V gene sequence: CDR1 ENHRY, CDR2 SYGVKD. The trim removed 5 bases at V and 0 bases at J, leaving 2 bases unmatched. The CDR3 runs to 15 residues.

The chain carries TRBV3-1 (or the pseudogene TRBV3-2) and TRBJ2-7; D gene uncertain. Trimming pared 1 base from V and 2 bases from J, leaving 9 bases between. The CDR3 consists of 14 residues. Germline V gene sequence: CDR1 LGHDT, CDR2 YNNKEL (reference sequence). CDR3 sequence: CASSQGSRTYEQYF. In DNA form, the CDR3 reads TGTGCCAGCAGCCAAGGAAGCCGAACCTACGAGCAGTACTTC.

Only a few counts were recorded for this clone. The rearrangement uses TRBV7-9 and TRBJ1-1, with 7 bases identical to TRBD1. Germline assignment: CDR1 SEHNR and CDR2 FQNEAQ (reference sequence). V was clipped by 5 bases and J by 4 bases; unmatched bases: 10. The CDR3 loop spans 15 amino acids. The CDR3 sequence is CASSANHDRVTEAFF. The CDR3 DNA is TGTGCCAGCAGCGCCAATCACGACAGGGTCACTGAAGCTTTCTTT. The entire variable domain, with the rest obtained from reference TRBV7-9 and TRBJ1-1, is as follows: DTGVSQNPRHKITKRGQNVTFRCDPISEHNRLYWYRQTLGQGPEFLTYFQNEAQLEKSRLLSDRFSAERPKGSFSTLEIQRTEQGDSAMYLCASSANHDRVTEAFFGQGTRLTVV.

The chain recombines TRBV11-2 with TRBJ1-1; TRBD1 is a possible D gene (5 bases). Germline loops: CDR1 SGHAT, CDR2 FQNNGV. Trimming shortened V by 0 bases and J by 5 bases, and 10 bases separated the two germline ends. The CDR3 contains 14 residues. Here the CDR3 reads CASSLDRGGTEAFF. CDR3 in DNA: TGTGCCAGCAGCTTAGATCGGGGGGGGACTGAAGCTTTCTTT.

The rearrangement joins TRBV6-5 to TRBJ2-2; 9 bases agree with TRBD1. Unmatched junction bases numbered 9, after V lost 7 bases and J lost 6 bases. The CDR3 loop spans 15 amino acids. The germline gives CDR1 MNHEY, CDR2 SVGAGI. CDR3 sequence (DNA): TGTGCCAGCAAAAGAGGGACAGGGTATTCCGGGGAGCTGTTTTTT. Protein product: CASKRGTGYSGELFF.

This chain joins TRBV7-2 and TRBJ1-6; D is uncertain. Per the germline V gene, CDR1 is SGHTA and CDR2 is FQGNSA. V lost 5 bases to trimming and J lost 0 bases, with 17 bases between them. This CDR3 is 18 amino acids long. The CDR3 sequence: CASSLQLLRDSYNSPLHF. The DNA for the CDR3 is TGTGCCAGCAGCCTACAACTACTCCGGGACTCCTATAATTCACCCCTCCACTTT.

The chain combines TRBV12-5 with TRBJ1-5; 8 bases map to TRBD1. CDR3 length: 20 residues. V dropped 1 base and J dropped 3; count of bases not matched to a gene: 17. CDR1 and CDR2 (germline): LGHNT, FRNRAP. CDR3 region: CASGLAPTATTGVYNQPQHF. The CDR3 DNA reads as TGTGCTAGTGGTTTGGCACCGACCGCCACGACAGGGGTTTACAATCAGCCCCAGCATTTT.

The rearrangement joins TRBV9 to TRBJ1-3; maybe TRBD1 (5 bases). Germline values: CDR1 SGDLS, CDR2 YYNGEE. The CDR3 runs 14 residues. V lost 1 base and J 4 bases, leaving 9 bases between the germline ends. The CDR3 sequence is CASSVQGMGNTIYF. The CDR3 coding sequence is TGTGCCAGCAGCGTACAGGGAATGGGAAACACCATATATTTT.

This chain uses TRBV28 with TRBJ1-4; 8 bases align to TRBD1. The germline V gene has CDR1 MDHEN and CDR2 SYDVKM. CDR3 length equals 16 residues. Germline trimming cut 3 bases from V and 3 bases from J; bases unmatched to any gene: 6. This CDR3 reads CASSFQGAVSNEKLFF. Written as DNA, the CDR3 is TGTGCCAGCAGTTTTCAGGGGGCGGTATCTAATGAAAAACTGTTTTTT.

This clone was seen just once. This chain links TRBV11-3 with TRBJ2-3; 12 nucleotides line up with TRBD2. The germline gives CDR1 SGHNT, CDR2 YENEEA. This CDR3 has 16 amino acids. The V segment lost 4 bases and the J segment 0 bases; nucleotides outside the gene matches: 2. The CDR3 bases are TGTGCCAGCAGCTCCGGGACTAGCGGGAGCACAGATACGCAGTATTTT. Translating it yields CASSSGTSGSTDTQYF.

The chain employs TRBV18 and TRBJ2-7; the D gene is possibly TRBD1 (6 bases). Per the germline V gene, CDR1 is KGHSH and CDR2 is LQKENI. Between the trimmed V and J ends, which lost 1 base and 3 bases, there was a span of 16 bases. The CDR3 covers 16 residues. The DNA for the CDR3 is TGTGCCAGCTCACCACTCCAAACAGGGTTTGGCTACGAGCAGTACTTC. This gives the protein CASSPLQTGFGYEQYF.

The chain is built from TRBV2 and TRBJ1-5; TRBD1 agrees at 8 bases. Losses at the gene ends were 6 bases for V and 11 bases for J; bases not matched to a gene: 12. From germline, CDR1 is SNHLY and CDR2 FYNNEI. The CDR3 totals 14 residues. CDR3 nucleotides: TGTGCCAGCAGAGGACAGGGTAAAATCATCTCCCAGCATTTT. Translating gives CASRGQGKIISQHF.

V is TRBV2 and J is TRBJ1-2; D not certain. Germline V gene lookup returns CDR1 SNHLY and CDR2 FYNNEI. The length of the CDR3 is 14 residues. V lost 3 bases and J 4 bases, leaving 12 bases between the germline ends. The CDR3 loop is CASSEANPVYGYTF. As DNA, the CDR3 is TGTGCCAGCAGTGAGGCGAATCCTGTCTATGGCTACACCTTC.

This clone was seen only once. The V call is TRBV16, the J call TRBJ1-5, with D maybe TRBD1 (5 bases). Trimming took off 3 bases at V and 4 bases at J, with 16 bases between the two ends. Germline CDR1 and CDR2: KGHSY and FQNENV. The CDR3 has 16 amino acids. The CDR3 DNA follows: TGTGCCAGCAGCCAGGGGGTTTTTGAGGGAAATCAGCCCCAGCATTTT. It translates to CASSQGVFEGNQPQHF.

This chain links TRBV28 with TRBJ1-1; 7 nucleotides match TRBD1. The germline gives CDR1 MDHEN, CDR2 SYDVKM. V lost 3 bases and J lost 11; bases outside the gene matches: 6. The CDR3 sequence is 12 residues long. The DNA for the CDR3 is TGTGCCAGCAGTTTGCAAACAGGGGAGGCTTTCTTT. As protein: CASSLQTGEAFF.

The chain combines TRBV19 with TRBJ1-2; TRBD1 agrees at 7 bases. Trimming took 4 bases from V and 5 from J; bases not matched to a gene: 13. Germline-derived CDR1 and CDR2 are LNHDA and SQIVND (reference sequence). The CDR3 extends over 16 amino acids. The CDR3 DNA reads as TGTGCCAGTAGTAGCCCCCTGAACGACAGGGCATATGGCTACACCTTC. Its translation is CASSSPLNDRAYGYTF.

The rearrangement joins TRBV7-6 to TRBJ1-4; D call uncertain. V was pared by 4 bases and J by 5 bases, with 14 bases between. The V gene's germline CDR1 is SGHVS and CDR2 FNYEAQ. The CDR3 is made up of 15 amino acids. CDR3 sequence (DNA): TGTGCCAGCAGCTCCTTCACAAGTCCAAATGAAAAACTGTTTTTT. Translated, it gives CASSSFTSPNEKLFF.

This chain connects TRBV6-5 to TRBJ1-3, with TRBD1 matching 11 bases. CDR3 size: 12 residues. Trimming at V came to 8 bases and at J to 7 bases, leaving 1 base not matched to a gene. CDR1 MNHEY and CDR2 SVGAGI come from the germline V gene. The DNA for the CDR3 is TGTGCCAGCGGACAGGGGGCGAACACCATATATTTT. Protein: CASGQGANTIYF.

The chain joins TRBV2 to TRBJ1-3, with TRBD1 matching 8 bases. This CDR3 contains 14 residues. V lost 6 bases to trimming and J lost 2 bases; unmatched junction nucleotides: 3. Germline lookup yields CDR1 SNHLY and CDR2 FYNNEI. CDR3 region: CASRDRETGNTIYF. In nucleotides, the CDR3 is TGTGCCAGCAGGGACAGGGAGACTGGAAACACCATATATTTT.

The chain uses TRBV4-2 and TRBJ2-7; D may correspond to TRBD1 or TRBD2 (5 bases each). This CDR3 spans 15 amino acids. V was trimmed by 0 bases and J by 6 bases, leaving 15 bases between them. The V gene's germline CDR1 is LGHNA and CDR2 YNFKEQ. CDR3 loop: CASSQDMRGWGEQYF. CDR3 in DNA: TGTGCCAGCAGCCAAGATATGAGGGGTTGGGGCGAGCAGTACTTC.

The chain's CDR3 is CASSLDRASNTGELFF. The CDR3 bases are TGTGCCAGCAGCCTGGACAGGGCATCGAACACCGGGGAGCTGTTTTTT. V usage is TRBV7-3 and J usage is TRBJ2-2, with 8 bases that match TRBD1. Germline values: CDR1 SGHTA, CDR2 FQGTGA. With V trimmed by 5 bases and J by 0 bases, 5 bases remained unmatched. This CDR3 is 16 amino acids long.

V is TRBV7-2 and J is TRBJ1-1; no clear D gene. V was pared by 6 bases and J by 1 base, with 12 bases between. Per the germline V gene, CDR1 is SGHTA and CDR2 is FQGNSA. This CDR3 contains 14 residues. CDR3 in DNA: TGTGCCAGCAGTCCCTCCTGGGCGAACACTGAAGCTTTCTTT. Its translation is CASSPSWANTEAFF.

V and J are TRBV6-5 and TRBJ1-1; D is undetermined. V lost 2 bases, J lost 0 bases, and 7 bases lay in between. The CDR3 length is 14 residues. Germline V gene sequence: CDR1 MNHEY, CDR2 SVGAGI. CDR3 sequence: CASSYKAVNTEAFF. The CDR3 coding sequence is TGTGCCAGCAGTTACAAGGCGGTGAACACTGAAGCTTTCTTT.

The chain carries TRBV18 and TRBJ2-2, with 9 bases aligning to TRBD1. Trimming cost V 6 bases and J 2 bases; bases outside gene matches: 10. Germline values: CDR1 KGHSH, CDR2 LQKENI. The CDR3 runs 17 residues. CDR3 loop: CASSQVRTGVNTGELFF. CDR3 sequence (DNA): TGTGCCAGCTCCCAAGTCAGGACAGGGGTAAACACCGGGGAGCTGTTTTTT.

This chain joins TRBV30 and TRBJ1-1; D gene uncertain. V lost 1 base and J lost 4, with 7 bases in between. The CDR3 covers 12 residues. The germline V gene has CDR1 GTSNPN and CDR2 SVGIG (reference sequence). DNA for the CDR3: TGTGCCTGGAGTGAGGTCACCACTGAAGCTTTCTTT. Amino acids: CAWSEVTTEAFF.

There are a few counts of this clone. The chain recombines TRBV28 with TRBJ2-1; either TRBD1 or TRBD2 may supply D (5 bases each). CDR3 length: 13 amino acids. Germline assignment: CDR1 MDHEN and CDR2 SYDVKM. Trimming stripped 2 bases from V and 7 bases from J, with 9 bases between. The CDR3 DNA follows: TGTGCCAGCAGTTTAGGGGGAAGGAATGAGCAGTTCTTC. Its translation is CASSLGGRNEQFF.

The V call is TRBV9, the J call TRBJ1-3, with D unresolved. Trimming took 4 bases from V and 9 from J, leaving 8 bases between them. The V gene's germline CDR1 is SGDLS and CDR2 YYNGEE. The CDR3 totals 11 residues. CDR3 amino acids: CASSPGGTIYF. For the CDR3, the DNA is TGTGCCAGCAGCCCGGGAGGCACCATATATTTT.

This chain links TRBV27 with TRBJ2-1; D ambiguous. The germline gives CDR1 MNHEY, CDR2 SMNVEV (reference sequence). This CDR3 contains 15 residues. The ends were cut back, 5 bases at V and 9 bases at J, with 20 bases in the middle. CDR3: CASSISGSTESEQFF. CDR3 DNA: TGTGCCAGCAGTATTTCCGGGTCGACGGAAAGTGAGCAGTTCTTC.